These 21 T cell receptor beta chains came from one sample sequenced in a study of blood T cell repertoires in COVID-19. Only in-frame clones appear in the TCRdb table, and some are missing; sequencing was by immunoSEQ multiplex PCR. The top ten hold around 28% of the sample, which has 65,000 to 90,000 clones, about four fifths seen once. The specimen sequenced was peripheral blood. The receptor source for this set is a human donor in a cohort sampled during active COVID-19.

This chain connects TRBV5-1 to TRBJ1-4, with 7 bases fitting TRBD1. This CDR3 is 15 amino acids long. Trimming cost V 1 base and J 4 bases; bases outside gene matches: 4. Germline CDR1 is SGHRS and CDR2 is YFSETQ. The CDR3 bases are TGCGCCAGCAGCTTGTCCGCAGGGGGTAATGAAAAACTGTTTTTT. Its protein is CASSLSAGGNEKLFF.

CDR3 sequence reads: CASSGSGGGTDTQYF. The CDR3 DNA reads as TGTGCCAGCAGCGGGAGCGGGGGAGGGACAGATACGCAGTATTTT. The rearrangement uses TRBV7-3 and TRBJ2-3; 8 nucleotides align to TRBD2. The CDR3 extends over 15 amino acids. CDR1 and CDR2 from the germline V gene are SGHTA and FQGTGA. After removal of 5 bases from V and 3 bases from J, the junction contained 7 bases not matched to a gene.

The J gene is TRBJ2-3, the V gene TRBV5-1, with D hard to call. V was shortened by 4 bases and J by 2 bases, with 14 bases between the two germline ends. The CDR3 totals 15 residues. The V gene's germline CDR1 is SGHRS and CDR2 YFSETQ. CDR3 sequence reads: CASSPGSSPTDTQYF. CDR3 DNA: TGCGCCAGCAGCCCCGGGTCCTCTCCCACAGATACGCAGTATTTT.

The rearrangement uses TRBV14 and TRBJ2-3; 10 nucleotides agree with TRBD2. V was pared by 2 bases and J by 5 bases, with 7 bases of the junction left unmatched. The CDR3 runs to 16 residues. The germline V gene encodes CDR1 SGHDN and CDR2 FVKESK. The CDR3 coding sequence is TGTGCCAGCAGCCAAACCCTAGCGGGGGCGGGAGATACGCAGTATTTT. This sequence encodes CASSQTLAGAGDTQYF.

The genes are TRBV11-2 and TRBJ2-1; a weak D match, TRBD1 (8 bases). The CDR3 loop spans 15 amino acids. V lost 3 bases and J lost 7, with 16 bases in between. Germline CDR1 reads SGHAT; CDR2 reads FQNNGV. CDR3 coding DNA: TGTGCCAGCAGCTTCCTACAGGGGGAGGGGAATGAGCAGTTCTTC. It codes for CASSFLQGEGNEQFF.

This clone was recorded only once. J is TRBJ2-3 and V is TRBV28; D gene unclear. CDR1 MDHEN and CDR2 SYDVKM come from the germline V gene. Trimming shortened V by 4 bases and J by 1 base, and 12 bases separated the two germline ends. The CDR3 totals 15 residues. In DNA, the CDR3 is TGTGCCAGCAGTTCCGGGTTCCTAGGCACAGATACGCAGTATTTT. Its protein is CASSSGFLGTDTQYF.

The chain recombines TRBV7-2 with TRBJ1-6; D remains ambiguous. Deletions cut 1 base from V and 9 bases from J, with 7 bases between. CDR3 length equals 13 residues. CDR1 SGHTA and CDR2 FQGNSA come from the germline V gene. CDR3 in DNA: TGTGCCAGCAGCTTAGAAGTCGGTTCACCCCTCCACTTT. Translation: CASSLEVGSPLHF. Together with reference TRBV7-2 and TRBJ1-6, the CDR3 gives the full variable domain: GAGVSQSPSNKVTEKGKDVELRCDPISGHTALYWYRQSLGQGLEFLIYFQGNSAPDKSGLPSDRFSAERTGGSVSTLTIQRTQQEDSAVYLCASSLEVGSPLHFGNGTRLTVT.

The chain employs TRBV2 and TRBJ2-2, with 10 bases lining up with TRBD1. The CDR3 is 15 residues long. Germline CDR1 is SNHLY and CDR2 is FYNNEI. J lost 3 bases, V lost 6 bases, and 4 bases had no gene match. The CDR3 loop reads CASRGQGTDTGELFF. Here the CDR3 DNA reads TGTGCCAGCAGGGGACAGGGGACGGACACCGGGGAGCTGTTTTTT.

The chain uses TRBV5-5 and TRBJ2-1; 9 bases are shared with TRBD2. After removal of 4 bases from V and 0 bases from J, the junction contained 5 bases not matched to a gene. The CDR3 contains 16 residues. From germline, CDR1 is SGHKS and CDR2 YYEKEE (reference sequence). CDR3 region: CASSELAGVSYNEQFF. The DNA of the CDR3 is TGTGCCAGCAGCGAATTAGCGGGGGTCTCCTACAATGAGCAGTTCTTC.

The J gene is TRBJ2-3, the V gene TRBV9; TRBD2 might be the D (7 bases). This CDR3 is built from 16 residues. Per the germline V gene, CDR1 is SGDLS and CDR2 is YYNGEE. V shed 4 bases and J shed 2 bases, with 17 bases lying between them. As DNA, the CDR3 is TGTGCCAGCAGCCCCCGGGGAGGGACACCCACAGATACGCAGTATTTT. Amino acid sequence: CASSPRGGTPTDTQYF.

The V call is TRBV7-8, the J call TRBJ1-5, with D tentatively TRBD1 (5 bases). The CDR3 is 15 residues long. With 3 bases removed from V and 2 bases from J, the gap between germline ends came to 11 bases. CDR1 is SGHVS and CDR2 is FQNEAQ in the germline V gene. The CDR3 DNA reads TGTGCCAGCAGCTTCCGGGGGGTGGGCAATCAGCCCCAGCATTTT. Translating it yields CASSFRGVGNQPQHF.

The chain links TRBV7-2 to TRBJ2-7, with TRBD2 matching 16 bases. V lost 1 base, J lost 1 base, and 4 bases stayed unmatched. Germline lookup yields CDR1 SGHTA and CDR2 FQGNSA. This CDR3 spans 18 amino acids. CDR3 amino acids: CASSLGGTSGGASYEQYF. The DNA for the CDR3 is TGTGCCAGCAGCTTAGGTGGGACTAGCGGGGGGGCGTCCTACGAGCAGTACTTC. The variable domain in full, with the rest retrieved from reference TRBV7-2 and TRBJ2-7, is GAGVSQSPSNKVTEKGKDVELRCDPISGHTALYWYRQSLGQGLEFLIYFQGNSAPDKSGLPSDRFSAERTGGSVSTLTIQRTQQEDSAVYLCASSLGGTSGGASYEQYFGPGTRLTVT.

The gene calls are TRBV6-5 and TRBJ1-1, with a weak D call TRBD1 (5 bases). Between the trimmed V and J ends, which lost 8 bases and 5 bases, there was a span of 21 bases. Germline V lookup: CDR1 MNHEY, CDR2 SVGAGI. This CDR3 is built from 15 residues. The CDR3 nucleotides are TGTGCCAGCTCGTTCGGGGGTCCCACGGGGACTGAAGCTTTCTTT. Protein: CASSFGGPTGTEAFF.

V and J are TRBV5-8 and TRBJ1-2; 7 bases are shared with TRBD1. The CDR3 has 15 amino acids. Germline lookup yields CDR1 SGHTS and CDR2 YDEGEE. V shed 3 bases and J 8 bases; nucleotides not matched to a gene: 13. CDR3 in DNA: TGTGCCAGCAGCTGGGGACAGTCAACTATCAGGGGCTACACCTTC. It codes for CASSWGQSTIRGYTF.

This chain uses TRBV7-8 with TRBJ2-5, with 9 bases fitting TRBD2. The CDR3 is 19 residues long. V lost 5 bases and J lost 0; bases outside the gene matches: 16. Germline values: CDR1 SGHVS, CDR2 FQNEAQ. CDR3: CASSKRRTSGGLNQETQYF. The CDR3, as DNA: TGTGCCAGCAGCAAAAGACGGACGAGCGGGGGGCTTAACCAAGAGACCCAGTACTTC.

DNA for the CDR3: TGCGCCAGCAGCCAAGCGGCAGGGCCCTATGGCTACACCTTC. Encoded protein: CASSQAAGPYGYTF. The chain employs TRBV4-3 and TRBJ1-2, with TRBD1 as a possible D gene (5 bases). The CDR3 length is 14 residues. Looked up from germline, CDR1 is LGHNA and CDR2 is YSLEER. V was pared by 1 base and J by 4 bases, with 10 bases between.

The chain carries TRBV5-1 and TRBJ2-2; 9 bases match TRBD1. Germline assignment: CDR1 SGHRS and CDR2 YFSETQ. The CDR3 length is 14 residues. Trimming at V came to 7 bases and at J to 4 bases, leaving 5 bases not matched to a gene. The CDR3 DNA reads TGCGCCAGCTGGGGACAGGGAACCACCGGGGAGCTGTTTTTT. Residues: CASWGQGTTGELFF.

CDR3 in amino acids: CASSSGPGTGDEQYF. Written as DNA, the CDR3 is TGTGCCAGCAGTTCCGGACCTGGGACAGGGGATGAGCAGTACTTC. This chain connects TRBV5-6 to TRBJ2-7, with TRBD1 matching over 10 bases. CDR3 length equals 15 residues. The V gene's germline CDR1 is SGHDT and CDR2 YYEEEE. Losses at the gene ends were 5 bases for V and 7 bases for J; bases not matched to a gene: 12.

CDR3 sequence reads: CASSVSKVDRGNYNEQFF. The CDR3 DNA reads TGTGCCAGCAGCGTAAGTAAGGTCGACAGGGGAAATTACAATGAGCAGTTCTTC. The chain links TRBV9 to TRBJ2-1, with TRBD1 identical over 8 bases. This CDR3 is 18 amino acids long. Trimming at V came to 1 base and at J to 4 bases, leaving 13 bases not matched to a gene. The germline V gene encodes CDR1 SGDLS and CDR2 YYNGEE.

V gene TRBV19 combines with J gene TRBJ2-2; 11 positions match TRBD2. After removal of 3 bases from V and 3 bases from J, the junction contained 9 bases not matched to a gene. This CDR3 contains 18 residues. The V gene's germline CDR1 is LNHDA and CDR2 SQIVND (reference sequence). In DNA, the CDR3 is TGTGCCAGTAGTATCTGGCTAGCGGGGGGTTTGGACACCGGGGAGCTGTTTTTT. Amino acid sequence: CASSIWLAGGLDTGELFF. The entire variable domain, with the rest obtained from reference TRBV19 and TRBJ2-2, is as follows: DGGITQSPKYLFRKEGQNVTLSCEQNLNHDAMYWYRQDPGQGLRLIYYSQIVNDFQKGDIAEGYSVSREKKESFPLTVTSAQKNPTAFYLCASSIWLAGGLDTGELFFGEGSRLTVL.

Here the CDR3 reads CASSPTRGLAYEQYF. DNA of the CDR3: TGTGCCAGCAGCCCGACGAGGGGCCTAGCGTACGAGCAGTACTTC. This chain connects TRBV5-6 to TRBJ2-7, with D tentatively TRBD2 (6 bases). The CDR3 contains 15 residues. Germline V gene lookup returns CDR1 SGHDT and CDR2 YYEEEE. Trimming stripped 4 bases from V and 4 bases from J, with 18 bases between.